One sample yielded the 14 T cell receptor beta chains listed below, sequenced in a study of T-cell reconstitution after alpha-beta-depleted transplantation in children. Preparation of the TCRbeta library used unique molecular identifiers. From the PCR reads, TCRdb called clonotypes with MiXCR, one entry per CDR3 protein. Among fewer than 120,000 distinct CDR3 sequences, 10% were seen once, and the ten largest hold around 8.5%. The sequencing used PBMCs from the stem cell graft donor, collected from the stem cell graft. The receptors shown here come from a human donor who donated a stem cell graft to a child with acute lymphoblastic leukemia.

At least ten counts were recorded for this clonotype. This chain joins TRBV6-5 and TRBJ2-3, with D uncertain. CDR3 size: 15 residues. Trimming removed 0 bases from V and 7 bases from J, with 14 bases in between. CDR1 is MNHEY, CDR2 SVGAGI, per germline. This CDR3 reads CASSYSPSRINTQYF. The CDR3 DNA reads TGTGCCAGCAGTTACTCTCCTTCTAGAATAAATACGCAGTATTTT.

This clonotype was found many times. This chain connects TRBV5-1 to TRBJ2-1; 8 bases agree with TRBD2. CDR1 SGHRS and CDR2 YFSETQ come from the germline V gene. The CDR3 loop spans 15 amino acids. V shed 0 bases and J 9 bases; nucleotides not matched to a gene: 8. CDR3 residues: CASSLAFGGASEQFF. CDR3 bases: TGCGCCAGCAGCTTGGCTTTCGGGGGGGCCAGTGAGCAGTTCTTC.

This clonotype came up many times. The gene calls are TRBV29-1 and TRBJ1-5, with unresolved D. Germline CDR1 is SQVTM and CDR2 is ANQGSEA. V lost 4 bases, J lost 0 bases, and 10 bases lay in between. The CDR3 is made up of 14 amino acids. The CDR3 reads CSVVDDYSNQPQHF. The CDR3 DNA reads as TGCAGCGTTGTTGACGACTATAGCAATCAGCCCCAGCATTTT.

The table lists this clonotype with many counts. The chain couples TRBV29-1 to TRBJ2-1, with D unresolved. The germline CDR1 and CDR2 sequences are SQVTM and ANQGSEA. The V gene lost 2 bases and the J gene lost 3 bases, with 2 bases spanning the gap. The CDR3 contains 11 residues. CDR3 protein: CSVENYNEQFF. CDR3 nucleotide sequence: TGCAGCGTTGAAAACTACAATGAGCAGTTCTTC.

This clonotype came up many times. The J gene is TRBJ2-7, the V gene TRBV20-1, with D maybe TRBD2 (5 bases). Germline CDR1 and CDR2: DFQATT and SNEGSKA (reference sequence). The CDR3 loop spans 14 amino acids. V was shortened by 6 bases and J by 4 bases, with 19 bases between the two germline ends. Here the CDR3 reads CSAPFAGSPYEQYF. The CDR3 bases are TGCAGTGCCCCTTTTGCGGGCAGCCCTTACGAGCAGTACTTC.

Points on this clonotype: This likely comes from a read error, as the CDR3 has no conserved phenylalanine or tryptophan at its end. The chain joins TRBV9 to TRBJ2-1; 8 positions match TRBD1. With V trimmed by 3 bases and J by 1 base, 6 bases remained unmatched. Germline CDR1 and CDR2: SGDLS and YYNGEE. The CDR3 is 16 amino acids. Here the CDR3 reads CASSGRTGLSYNEQFL. The CDR3 DNA sequence: TGTGCCAGCAGCGGACGGACAGGGTTGTCCTACAATGAGCAGTTCTTA.

This clonotype was detected many times. The rearrangement uses TRBV7-2 and TRBJ1-1; D may be TRBD1 (5 bases). The V end lost 4 bases, the J end lost 4 bases, and 13 bases lay between the germline ends. Germline V lookup: CDR1 SGHTA, CDR2 FQGNSA. CDR3 length: 14 amino acids. Written as DNA, the CDR3 is TGTGCCAGCAGCTACGTGTCGGGGCCCACTGAAGCTTTCTTT. Translated, it gives CASSYVSGPTEAFF. Full variable domain (missing parts from reference TRBV7-2 and TRBJ1-1): GAGVSQSPSNKVTEKGKDVELRCDPISGHTALYWYRQSLGQGLEFLIYFQGNSAPDKSGLPSDRFSAERTGGSVSTLTIQRTQQEDSAVYLCASSYVSGPTEAFFGQGTRLTVV.

In its sample, this clonotype was seen many times. The chain carries TRBV5-1 and TRBJ2-1; D is unclear. The V and J ends lost 2 bases and 5 bases respectively, with 5 bases between them. This CDR3 spans 12 amino acids. CDR1 and CDR2 from the germline V gene are SGHRS and YFSETQ. CDR3 sequence: CASSFLNNEQFF. CDR3 sequence (DNA): TGCGCCAGCAGCTTTTTGAACAATGAGCAGTTCTTC.

This clonotype was counted ten times or more. One end of the junction does not line up with germline, which may come from a read error. The J gene is TRBJ1-2, the V gene TRBV29-1, with D unclear. The CDR3 has 11 amino acids. Germline assignment: CDR1 SQVTM and CDR2 ANQGSEA. The CDR3: CSVEDHGDPLF. The CDR3 nucleotides read TGCAGCGTTGAAGATCATGGCGACCCACTTTTC. Full variable domain (remainder filled in from reference TRBV29-1 and TRBJ1-2): SAVISQKPSRDICQRGTSLTIQCQVDSQVTMMFWYRQQPGQSLTLIATANQGSEATYESGFVIDKFPISRPNLTFSTLTVSNMSPEDSSIYLCSVEDHGDPLFGSGTRLTVV.

This clonotype has at least ten counts. This chain joins TRBV12-3 or TRBV12-4 and TRBJ1-2; D ambiguous. The CDR3 runs to 13 residues. Trimming shortened V by 2 bases and J by 4 bases, and 8 bases separated the two germline ends. The CDR3 nucleotides read TGTGCCAGCAGTTTATCTCCGGGCTATGGCTACACCTTC. The encoded protein is CASSLSPGYGYTF.

This clonotype was seen ten or more times. This sequence joins TRBV6-5 and TRBJ2-7, with 9 nucleotides matching TRBD1. The ends lost 6 bases at V and 4 bases at J; junction bases unmatched: 10. The CDR3 length is 15 residues. CDR1 and CDR2 (germline): MNHEY, SVGAGI. The CDR3 here is CASRPQGATSYEQYF. Here the CDR3 DNA reads TGTGCCAGCAGACCACAGGGGGCTACAAGTTACGAGCAGTACTTC.

There are many counts of this clonotype. V usage is TRBV7-2 and J usage is TRBJ1-5; 7 bases line up with TRBD1. The germline V gene encodes CDR1 SGHTA and CDR2 FQGNSA. V dropped 5 bases and J dropped 5; count of bases not matched to a gene: 6. The CDR3 runs to 14 residues. CDR3 region: CASSLTGIDQPQHF. The CDR3 coding sequence is TGTGCCAGCAGCCTGACAGGGATAGATCAGCCCCAGCATTTT.

Remarks on this clonotype: A junction end diverges from the germline sequence, so it may reflect a read error. The chain carries TRBV5-1 and TRBJ2-6, with D perhaps TRBD1 (5 bases). Germline-derived CDR1 and CDR2 are SGHRS and YFSETQ. The length of the CDR3 is 15 residues. The CDR3 region has the DNA TGCGCCAGCAGCCCTGCCATCTCTGGGGCCAACGGCCTGACTTTC. Amino acids: CASSPAISGANGLTF.

This clonotype was counted ten times or more. The chain recombines TRBV7-3 with TRBJ2-7; D possibly corresponds to TRBD2 (6 bases). The CDR3 loop spans 13 amino acids. CDR1 SGHTA and CDR2 FQGTGA come from the germline V gene. The V and J ends lost 3 bases and 5 bases respectively, with 11 bases between them. Here the CDR3 reads CASSFTSRDEQYF. CDR3 nucleotides: TGTGCCAGCAGCTTCACTAGCCGTGACGAGCAGTACTTC.